Listed here is a single T cell receptor beta chain. Clones were read by immunoSEQ multiplex PCR, and TCRdb kept only the in-frame ones, dropping some. The repertoire holds fewer than 200,000 clones, with nearly 90% as singletons. The data were obtained in a study of control samples from healthy donors and cancer patients. Sequencing was performed on blood. This sequence originates from a woman between 50 and 59 years old in good health.

The DNA for the CDR3 is TGCGCCAGCAGTGATCGGGGTGGCGAGACCCAGTACTTC. Amino acids: CASSDRGGETQYF. The chain is built from TRBV10-2 and TRBJ2-5; TRBD2 might be the D (5 bases). V shed 3 bases and J shed 5 bases, with 10 bases lying between them. Germline V gives CDR1 WSHSY, CDR2 SAAADI. There are 13 residues in the CDR3.